The rows below give T cell receptor beta chains drawn from one sample of a study of blood T cell repertoires in COVID-19. Profiling relied on immunoSEQ multiplex PCR, and the TCRdb table lists in-frame clones only, not all of them. The table shows fewer than 150,000 clones, with around 87% occurring only once. The sequenced sample consisted of peripheral blood. The receptors were gathered from a woman in her 50s who had recovered from COVID-19. Each CDR3 is given with its conserved first and last residue. A D gene is named only where the DNA matches it firmly. Size is omitted from some rows. Given values are once, few, many or a class for expanded clones.

NA | TRBJ1-1 | 11 | TRBV29-1 | NA | TGCAGCGGATCAGAGAACACTGAAGCTTTCTTT | CSGSENTEAFF
TRBD1 | TRBJ2-7 | 16 | TRBV6-6 | NA | TGTGCCAGCAGTTACACCCCGGGACAGGGTGGCCACGAGCAGTACTTC | CASSYTPGQGGHEQYF
NA | TRBJ2-1 | 15 | TRBV5-4 | once | TGTGCCAGCAGCTTGGGGGGGCTCACCTACAATGAGCAGTTCTTC | CASSLGGLTYNEQFF
NA | TRBJ1-2 | 15 | TRBV19 | NA | TGTGCCAGTAGTATAGATTGGGCACAAGACTATGGCTACACCTTC | CASSIDWAQDYGYTF
TRBD1 | TRBJ2-3 | 15 | TRBV2 | NA | TGTGCCAGCAGGTACCGGGACAGCCTTCTTGATACGCAGTATTTT | CASRYRDSLLDTQYF
NA | TRBJ1-1 | 11 | TRBV20-1 | NA | TGCAGTGCTAGACAGGGGCGGGAAGCTTTCTTT | CSARQGREAFF
TRBD1 | TRBJ1-4 | 17 | TRBV15 | once | TGTGCCACCAGCAGAGATACAGGGGTGGGATCTAATGAAAAACTGTTTTTT | CATSRDTGVGSNEKLFF
NA | TRBJ1-5 | 15 | TRBV19 | NA | TGTGCCAGTAGTCAGGTGGCCGGTAGCAATCAGCCCCAGCATTTT | CASSQVAGSNQPQHF
NA | TRBJ1-3 | 16 | TRBV23-1 | NA | TGCGCCAGCAGTCAAGAGGAACCGTTCTCTGGAAACACCATATATTTT | CASSQEEPFSGNTIYF
TRBD1 | TRBJ1-1 | 14 | TRBV4-1 | NA | TGCGCCAGCAGCCAAGATTTTGGGGACAGGGAAGCTTTCTTT | CASSQDFGDREAFF
TRBD2 | TRBJ2-7 | 16 | TRBV2 | NA | TGTGCCAGCAGTGAATGGGTAGCGGGACCTTCCTACGAGCAGTACTTC | CASSEWVAGPSYEQYF
TRBD1 | TRBJ1-6 | 14 | TRBV19 | NA | TGTGCCAGTAGGACGGGACAGGGTGGTTCACCCCTCCACTTT | CASRTGQGGSPLHF
TRBD1 | TRBJ2-1 | 17 | TRBV15 | NA | TGTGCCACCAGGTCAAGGGATGGGACAGGGAGACGGCTAGCGGAGTTCTTC | CATRSRDGTGRRLAEFF
TRBD2 | TRBJ2-7 | 17 | TRBV11-3 | NA | TGTGCCAGCAGCTTAGAACCGCCCAGCGGGAGTTACCACGGGCAGTACTTC | CASSLEPPSGSYHGQYF
NA | TRBJ1-5 | 17 | TRBV24-1 | NA | TGTGCCACCAGTGATTGGATGGGTGGGCAGGGAAATCAGCCCCAGCATTTT | CATSDWMGGQGNQPQHF
NA | TRBJ1-3 | 12 | TRBV25-1 | NA | TGTGCCAGCAGTGCAGCTGGAAACACCATATATTTT | CASSAAGNTIYF
NA | TRBJ2-7 | 15 | TRBV7-2 | NA | TGTGCCAGCAGCTTAGACTCTTCTACAGCCTACGAGCAGTACTTC | CASSLDSSTAYEQYF
NA | TRBJ1-3 | 13 | TRBV6-5 | NA | TGTGCCAGCAGTAGACAGTCTGGAAACACCATATATTTT | CASSRQSGNTIYF
NA | TRBJ2-7 | 14 | TRBV27 | NA | TGTGCCAGCAGAAAGGAAGCGGGCTACTACGAGCAGTACTTC | CASRKEAGYYEQYF
TRBD2 | TRBJ2-3 | 16 | TRBV7-6 | NA | TGTGCCAGCAGCGACCGACTAGCGGGGGGGGCGGATACGCAGTATTTT | CASSDRLAGGADTQYF
TRBD1 | TRBJ1-1 | 15 | TRBV5-4 | NA | TGTGCCAGCAGCGACCCAGGGGGATTGAACACTGAAGCTTTCTTT | CASSDPGGLNTEAFF
TRBD2 | TRBJ2-3 | 19 | TRBV6-6 | NA | TGTGCCAGCAGCCGATCAGGGACTAGCGGGACCATAACCTCAGATACGCAGTATTTT | CASSRSGTSGTITSDTQYF
TRBD1 | TRBJ1-2 | 12 | TRBV28 | NA | TGTGCCAGCCGGACAGGCGACTATGGCTACACCTTC | CASRTGDYGYTF
TRBD2 | TRBJ2-1 | 14 | TRBV5-3 | NA | TGTGCCAGAAATCGGGAGGTCGGTTACAATGAGCAGTTCTTC | CARNREVGYNEQFF
NA | TRBJ1-2 | 9 | TRBV7-2 | NA | TGTGCCAGCAGCCGCGTCCCTACCTTC | CASSRVPTF
NA | TRBJ2-2 | 15 | TRBV21-1 | NA | TGTGCCAGCAGCAAAGGACTGCTAGACACCGGGGAGCTGTTTTTT | CASSKGLLDTGELFF
NA | TRBJ1-2 | 14 | TRBV7-2 | NA | TGTGCCAGCAGCTTATCCTGGGGCGACTATGGCTACACCTTC | CASSLSWGDYGYTF
NA | TRBJ2-3 | 11 | TRBV20-1 | NA | TGCAGTGCTAGACTCTCCGGTACGCAGTATTTT | CSARLSGTQYF
TRBD1 | TRBJ2-3 | 18 | TRBV5-1 | NA | TGCGCCAGCAGCTTGGAGTGGACAGGGGACCCATGGTTAGATACGCAGTATTTT | CASSLEWTGDPWLDTQYF
NA | TRBJ1-4 | 15 | TRBV3-1/TRBV3-2 | NA | TGTGCCAGCAGCCAAGTAATTCAGGGGAGTGAAAAACTGTTTTTT | CASSQVIQGSEKLFF
TRBD1 | TRBJ1-1 | 16 | TRBV19 | NA | TGTGCCAGTAGTATAAGTGAGGGGACAGGGAACACTGAAGCTTTCTTT | CASSISEGTGNTEAFF
TRBD2 | TRBJ2-1 | 14 | TRBV19 | NA | TGTGCCAGTAGTAGTAGCGGGAGAGGTGATGAGCAGTTCTTC | CASSSSGRGDEQFF
NA | TRBJ2-2 | 13 | TRBV29-1 | NA | TGCAGCGTTGGTTGGGGCCGCACCGGGGAGCTGTTTTTT | CSVGWGRTGELFF
TRBD2 | TRBJ2-2 | 17 | TRBV29-1 | NA | TGCAGCACTATTCCCGCTTGGACTAGCAGAGAACACCGGGGAGCTGTTTTT | CSTIPAWTSREHRGAVF